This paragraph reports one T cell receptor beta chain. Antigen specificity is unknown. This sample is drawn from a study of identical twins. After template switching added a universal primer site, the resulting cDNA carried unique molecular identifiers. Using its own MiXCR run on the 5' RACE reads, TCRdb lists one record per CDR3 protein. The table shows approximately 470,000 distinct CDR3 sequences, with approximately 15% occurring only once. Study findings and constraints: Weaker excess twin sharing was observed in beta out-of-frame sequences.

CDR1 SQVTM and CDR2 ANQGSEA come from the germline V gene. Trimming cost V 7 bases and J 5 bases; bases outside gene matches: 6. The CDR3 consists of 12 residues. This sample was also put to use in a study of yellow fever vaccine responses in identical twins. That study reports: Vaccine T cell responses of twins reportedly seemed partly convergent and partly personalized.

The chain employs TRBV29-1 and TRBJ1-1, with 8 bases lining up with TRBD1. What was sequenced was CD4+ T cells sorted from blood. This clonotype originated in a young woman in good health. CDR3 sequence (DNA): TGCAGCGCAGGACAGGGTAGAACTGAAGCTTTCTTT. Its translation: CSAGQGRTEAFF.